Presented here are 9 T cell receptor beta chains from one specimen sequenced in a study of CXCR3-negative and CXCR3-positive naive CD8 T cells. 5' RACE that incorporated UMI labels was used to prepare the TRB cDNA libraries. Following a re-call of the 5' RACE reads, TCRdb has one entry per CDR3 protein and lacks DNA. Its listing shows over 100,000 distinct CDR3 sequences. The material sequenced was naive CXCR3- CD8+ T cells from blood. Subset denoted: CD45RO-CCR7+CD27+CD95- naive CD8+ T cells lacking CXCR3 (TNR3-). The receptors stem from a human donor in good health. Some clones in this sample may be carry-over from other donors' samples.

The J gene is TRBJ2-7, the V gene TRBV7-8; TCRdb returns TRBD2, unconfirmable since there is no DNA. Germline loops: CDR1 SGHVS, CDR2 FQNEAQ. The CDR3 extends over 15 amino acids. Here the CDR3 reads CASSSAGGNPYEQYF.

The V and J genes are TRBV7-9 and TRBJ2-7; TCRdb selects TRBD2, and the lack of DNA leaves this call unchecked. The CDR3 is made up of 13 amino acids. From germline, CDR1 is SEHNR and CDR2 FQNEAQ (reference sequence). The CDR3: CASGGSLSYEQYF.

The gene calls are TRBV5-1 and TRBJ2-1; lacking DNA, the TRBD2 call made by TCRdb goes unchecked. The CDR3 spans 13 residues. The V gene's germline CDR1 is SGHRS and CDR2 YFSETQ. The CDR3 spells CASSLTSGREQFF.

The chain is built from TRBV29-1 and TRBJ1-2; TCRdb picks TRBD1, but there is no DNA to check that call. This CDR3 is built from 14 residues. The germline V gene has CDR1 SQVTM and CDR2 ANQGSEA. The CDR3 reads CSVERDGKPYGYTF.

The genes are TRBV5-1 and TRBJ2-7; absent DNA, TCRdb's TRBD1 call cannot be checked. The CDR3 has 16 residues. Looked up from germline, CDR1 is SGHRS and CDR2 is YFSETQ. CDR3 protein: CASSQLGTVGDYEQYF.

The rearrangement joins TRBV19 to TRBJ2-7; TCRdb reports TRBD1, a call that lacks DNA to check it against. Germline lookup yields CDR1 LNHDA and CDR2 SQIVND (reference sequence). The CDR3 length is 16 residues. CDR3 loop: CATLGQATLFSYEQYF. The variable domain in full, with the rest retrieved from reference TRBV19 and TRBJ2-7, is DGGITQSPKYLFRKEGQNVTLSCEQNLNHDAMYWYRQDPGQGLRLIYYSQIVNDFQKGDIAEGYSVSREKKESFPLTVTSAQKNPTAFYLCATLGQATLFSYEQYFGPGTRLTVT.

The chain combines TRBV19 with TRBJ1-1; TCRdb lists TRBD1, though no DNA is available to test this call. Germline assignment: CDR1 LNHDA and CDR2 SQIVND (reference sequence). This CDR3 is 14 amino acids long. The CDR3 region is CASSWGQGYTEAFF.

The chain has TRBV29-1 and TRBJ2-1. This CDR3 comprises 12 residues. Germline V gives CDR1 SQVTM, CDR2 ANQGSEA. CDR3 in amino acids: CSAEVRYNEQFF.

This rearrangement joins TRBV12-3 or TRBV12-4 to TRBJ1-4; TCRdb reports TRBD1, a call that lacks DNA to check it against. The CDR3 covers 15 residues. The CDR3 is CASSYPGALGEKLFF.